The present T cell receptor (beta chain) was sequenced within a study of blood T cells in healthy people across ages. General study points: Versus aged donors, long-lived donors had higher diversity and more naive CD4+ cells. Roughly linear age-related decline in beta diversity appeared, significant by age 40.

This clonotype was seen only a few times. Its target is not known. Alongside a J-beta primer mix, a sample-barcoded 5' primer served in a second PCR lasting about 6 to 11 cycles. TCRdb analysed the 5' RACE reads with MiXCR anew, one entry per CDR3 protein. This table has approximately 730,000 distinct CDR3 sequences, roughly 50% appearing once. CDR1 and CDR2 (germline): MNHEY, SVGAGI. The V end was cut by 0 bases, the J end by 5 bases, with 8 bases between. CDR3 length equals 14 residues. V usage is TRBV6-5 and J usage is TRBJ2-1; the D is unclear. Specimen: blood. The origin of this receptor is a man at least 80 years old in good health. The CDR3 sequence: CASSYSGNHNEQFF. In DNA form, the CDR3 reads TGTGCCAGCAGTTACTCGGGGAATCACAATGAGCAGTTCTTC.